This T cell receptor beta chain was obtained from a study of cytomegalovirus exposure and HLA in healthy donors. Germline-derived CDR1 and CDR2 are SEHNR and FQNEAQ (reference sequence). This CDR3 is built from 12 residues. V gave up 5 bases and J gave up 4 bases, with 8 bases separating them. This PCR relied on a set of 60 Vbeta primers and 13 Jbeta primers. Measured with immunoSEQ multiplex PCR; TCRdb has only the in-frame clones, and not every one. The sample shows roughly 120,000 clones, 75% to 85% of them seen only once. Overall study findings and caveats: An assumption of roughly uniform sequencing depth across donors underlay the presence/absence analyses. Per a prior analysis, the majority of TCR beta V segments were productive roughly 87% or roughly 30% of the time.

As for this clone: Its antigen remains unidentified.

The chain carries TRBV7-9 and TRBJ2-5, with TRBD2 as a possible D gene (5 bases). Input material: PBMCs. This TCR was recovered from a woman between 18 and 30 years old in good health and CMV-seropositive. Here the CDR3 reads CASSQEGETQYF. Written as DNA, the CDR3 is TGTGCCAGCAGCCAAGAGGGAGAGACCCAGTACTTC. Supplemented by reference TRBV7-9 and TRBJ2-5, the full variable domain reads DTGVSQNPRHKITKRGQNVTFRCDPISEHNRLYWYRQTLGQGPEFLTYFQNEAQLEKSRLLSDRFSAERPKGSFSTLEIQRTEQGDSAMYLCASSQEGETQYFGPGTRLLVL.